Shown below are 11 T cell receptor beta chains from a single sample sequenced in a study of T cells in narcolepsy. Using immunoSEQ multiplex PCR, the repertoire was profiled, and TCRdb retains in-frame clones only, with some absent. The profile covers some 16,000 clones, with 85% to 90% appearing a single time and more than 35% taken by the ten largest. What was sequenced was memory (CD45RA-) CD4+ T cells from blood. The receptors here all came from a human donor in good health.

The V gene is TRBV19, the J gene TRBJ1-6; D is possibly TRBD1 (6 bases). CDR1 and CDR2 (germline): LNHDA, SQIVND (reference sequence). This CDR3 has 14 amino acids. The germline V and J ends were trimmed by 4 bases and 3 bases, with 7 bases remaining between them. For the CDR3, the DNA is TGTGCCAGTAGTACCAGGGGCTATAATTCACCCCTCCACTTT. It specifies CASSTRGYNSPLHF.

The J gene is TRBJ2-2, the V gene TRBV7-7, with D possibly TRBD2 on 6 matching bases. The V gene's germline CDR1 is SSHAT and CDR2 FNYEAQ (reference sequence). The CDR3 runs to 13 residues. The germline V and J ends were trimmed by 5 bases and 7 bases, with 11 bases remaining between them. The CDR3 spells CASSGTRDGELFF. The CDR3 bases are TGTGCCAGCAGCGGGACTCGGGACGGGGAGCTGTTTTTT.

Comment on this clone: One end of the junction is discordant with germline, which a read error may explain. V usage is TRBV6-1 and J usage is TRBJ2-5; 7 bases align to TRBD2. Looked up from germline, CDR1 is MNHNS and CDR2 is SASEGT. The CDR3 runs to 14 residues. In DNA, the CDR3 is TGTGCCATCAGTGACTTCGGGGGGCAAGAGACCCAGTACTTC. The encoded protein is CAISDFGGQETQYF.

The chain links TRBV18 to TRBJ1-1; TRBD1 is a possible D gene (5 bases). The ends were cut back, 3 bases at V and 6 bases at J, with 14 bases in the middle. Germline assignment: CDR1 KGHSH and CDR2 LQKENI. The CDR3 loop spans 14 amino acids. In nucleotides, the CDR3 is TGTGCCAGCTCACCCGGACACTCCCGGCCTGAAGCTTTCTTT. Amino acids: CASSPGHSRPEAFF.

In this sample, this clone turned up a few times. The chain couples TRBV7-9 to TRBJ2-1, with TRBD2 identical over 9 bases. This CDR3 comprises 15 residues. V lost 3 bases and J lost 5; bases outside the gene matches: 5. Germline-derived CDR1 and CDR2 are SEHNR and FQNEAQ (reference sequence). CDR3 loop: CASSFGGGANNEQFF. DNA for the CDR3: TGTGCCAGCAGCTTCGGCGGGGGGGCGAACAATGAGCAGTTCTTC.

The CDR3 sequence is CAISASENTEAFF. DNA of the CDR3: TGTGCCATCAGTGCGTCGGAGAACACTGAAGCTTTCTTT. The genes are TRBV10-3 and TRBJ1-1; D is uncertain. Trimming pared 4 bases from V and 1 base from J, leaving 7 bases between. CDR3 size: 13 residues. Looked up from germline, CDR1 is ENHRY and CDR2 is SYGVKD.

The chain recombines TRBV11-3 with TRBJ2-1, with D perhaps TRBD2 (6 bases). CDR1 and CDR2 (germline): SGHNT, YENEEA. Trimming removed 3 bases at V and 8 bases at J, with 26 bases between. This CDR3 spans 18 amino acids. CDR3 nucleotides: TGTGCCAGCAGCTTTGGGGAGTCCCAGCGGGCCCGTATACATGAGCAGTTCTTC. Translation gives CASSFGESQRARIHEQFF.

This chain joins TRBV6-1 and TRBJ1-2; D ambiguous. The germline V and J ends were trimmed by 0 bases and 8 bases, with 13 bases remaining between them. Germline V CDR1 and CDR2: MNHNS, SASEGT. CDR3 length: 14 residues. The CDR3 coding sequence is TGTGCCAGCAGTGAAGCTTTGGAGGGCCGGGGCTACACCTTC. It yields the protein CASSEALEGRGYTF.

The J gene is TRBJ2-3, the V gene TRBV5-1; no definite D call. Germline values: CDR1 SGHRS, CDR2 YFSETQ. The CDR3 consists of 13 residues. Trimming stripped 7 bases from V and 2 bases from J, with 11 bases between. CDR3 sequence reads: CASSEWDTDTQYF. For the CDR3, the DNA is TGCGCCAGCTCAGAGTGGGACACAGATACGCAGTATTTT.

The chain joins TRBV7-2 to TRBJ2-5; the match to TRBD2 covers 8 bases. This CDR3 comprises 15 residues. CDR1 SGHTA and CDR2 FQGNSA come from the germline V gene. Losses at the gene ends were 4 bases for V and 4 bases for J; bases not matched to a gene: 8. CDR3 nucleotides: TGTGCCAGCAGCTACGGGGGGGGAGGTGGAGAGACCCAGTACTTC. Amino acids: CASSYGGGGGETQYF.

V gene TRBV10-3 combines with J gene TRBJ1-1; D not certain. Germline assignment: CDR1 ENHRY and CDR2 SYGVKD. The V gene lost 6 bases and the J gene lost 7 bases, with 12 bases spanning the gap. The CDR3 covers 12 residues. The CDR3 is CAIRGRLGEAFF. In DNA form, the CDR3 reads TGTGCCATCAGAGGACGGCTCGGTGAAGCTTTCTTT.